This is a list of T cell receptor beta chains from one sample in a study of post-analysis software for immune sequencing data. TCRdb ran MiXCR on the PCR reads and lists one entry per CDR3 protein. The sample lists more than 350,000 distinct CDR3 sequences, roughly 40% occurring once. The material sequenced was blood. The source of these receptors is a girl aged 2 to 9 with multiple sclerosis. The CDR3 runs from the conserved cysteine through the conserved F or W. Fields, in order: V gene, D gene, clone size, J gene, CDR3 protein, CDR3 DNA. D genes are given only for firm matches. Some rows mark clone size as missing; the rest say once, few, many or name a class of expanded clone.

v_gene: TRBV29-1; d_gene: NA; abundance: few; j_gene: TRBJ2-1; CDR3aa: CSVGRQGYNEQFF; CDR3nt: TGCAGCGTTGGTAGGCAGGGTTACAATGAGCAGTTCTTC
v_gene: TRBV24-1; d_gene: NA; abundance: few; j_gene: TRBJ2-5; CDR3aa: CATSDFTGRSETQYF; CDR3nt: TGTGCCACCAGTGATTTTACAGGGCGGTCGGAGACCCAGTACTTC
v_gene: TRBV3-1; d_gene: NA; abundance: NA; j_gene: TRBJ2-4; CDR3aa: CASSQGGSLSYKQYF; CDR3nt: TGTGCCAGCAGCCAAGGAGGCTCCCTTTCCTACAAGCAGTACTTC
v_gene: TRBV7-6; d_gene: TRBD1; abundance: NA; j_gene: TRBJ2-5; CDR3aa: CASSLEAGTVETQYF; CDR3nt: TGTGCCAGCAGCTTAGAGGCAGGGACAGTAGAGACCCAGTACTTC
v_gene: TRBV2; d_gene: TRBD1; abundance: NA; j_gene: TRBJ2-7; CDR3aa: CASSDDRGIYEQYF; CDR3nt: TGTGCCAGCAGTGATGACAGGGGAATCTACGAGCAGTACTTC
v_gene: TRBV18; d_gene: NA; abundance: NA; j_gene: TRBJ2-1; CDR3aa: CASSLEAEQFF; CDR3nt: TGTGCCAGCTCACTAGAGGCTGAGCAGTTCTTC
v_gene: TRBV7-2; d_gene: TRBD2; abundance: few; j_gene: TRBJ2-1; CDR3aa: CASSSPGTSGRNEQFF; CDR3nt: TGTGCCAGCAGCTCACCCGGGACTAGCGGGAGGAATGAGCAGTTCTTC
v_gene: TRBV29-1; d_gene: NA; abundance: few; j_gene: TRBJ2-7; CDR3aa: CSVETPEGYYGEQYF; CDR3nt: TGCAGCGTTGAAACTCCCGAGGGGTACTACGGCGAGCAGTACTTC
v_gene: TRBV9; d_gene: TRBD2; abundance: NA; j_gene: TRBJ2-1; CDR3aa: CASSVPSGSSYNEQFF; CDR3nt: TGTGCCAGCAGCGTTCCTAGCGGAAGCTCCTACAATGAGCAGTTCTTC
v_gene: TRBV4-1; d_gene: NA; abundance: NA; j_gene: TRBJ2-7; CDR3aa: CASSQDSGTESSYEQYF; CDR3nt: TGCGCCAGCAGCCAAGATTCCGGGACGGAGAGCTCCTACGAGCAGTACTTC
v_gene: TRBV28; d_gene: NA; abundance: NA; j_gene: TRBJ2-5; CDR3aa: CASGYRGETQYF; CDR3nt: TGCGCCAGCGGGTACAGGGGCGAGACCCAGTACTTC
v_gene: TRBV7-2; d_gene: TRBD1; abundance: NA; j_gene: TRBJ1-5; CDR3aa: CASSPKGGGGQPQHF; CDR3nt: TGTGCCAGCAGCCCGAAAGGAGGGGGCGGTCAGCCCCAGCATTTT
v_gene: TRBV20-1; d_gene: NA; abundance: NA; j_gene: TRBJ2-1; CDR3aa: CSATGIPYNEQFF; CDR3nt: TGCAGTGCTACAGGGATCCCCTACAATGAGCAGTTCTTC
v_gene: TRBV7-9; d_gene: NA; abundance: NA; j_gene: TRBJ1-5; CDR3aa: CASSPRTYQPQHF; CDR3nt: TGTGCCAGCAGCCCCCGGACTTATCAGCCCCAGCATTTT
v_gene: TRBV5-4; d_gene: NA; abundance: few; j_gene: TRBJ2-7; CDR3aa: CASSLELPNSYGQYF; CDR3nt: TGTGCCAGCAGCTTGGAACTACCGAACTCCTACGGGCAGTACTTC
v_gene: TRBV28; d_gene: NA; abundance: NA; j_gene: TRBJ1-2; CDR3aa: CASSFSPSNYGYTF; CDR3nt: TGTGCCAGCAGTTTCTCGCCGTCTAACTATGGCTACACCTTC
v_gene: TRBV7-3; d_gene: TRBD1; abundance: NA; j_gene: TRBJ1-2; CDR3aa: CASSSGTGGDGYTF; CDR3nt: TGTGCCAGCAGCTCCGGGACAGGGGGCGATGGCTACACCTTC
v_gene: TRBV15; d_gene: NA; abundance: NA; j_gene: TRBJ2-3; CDR3aa: CATSLGLQGLTDTQYF; CDR3nt: TGTGCCACCAGCTTGGGTTTACAGGGTTTGACAGATACGCAGTATTTT
v_gene: TRBV28; d_gene: TRBD1; abundance: few; j_gene: TRBJ1-1; CDR3aa: CASSPGQVDDTEAFF; CDR3nt: TGTGCCAGCAGCCCCGGACAGGTAGATGACACTGAAGCTTTCTTT
v_gene: TRBV7-9; d_gene: NA; abundance: NA; j_gene: TRBJ2-1; CDR3aa: CASSLVLSRAFLHNEQFF; CDR3nt: TGTGCCAGCAGCTTAGTTCTGAGCCGAGCATTTCTACACAATGAGCAGTTCTTC
v_gene: TRBV5-6; d_gene: TRBD2; abundance: NA; j_gene: TRBJ2-1; CDR3aa: CASSLPGLDQQFF; CDR3nt: TGTGCCAGCAGCTTACCGGGACTAGATCAGCAGTTCTTC
v_gene: TRBV7-2; d_gene: TRBD1; abundance: few; j_gene: TRBJ1-2; CDR3aa: CASMAGTGDYGYTF; CDR3nt: TGTGCCAGCATGGCGGGGACAGGGGACTATGGCTACACCTTC
v_gene: TRBV4-1; d_gene: NA; abundance: NA; j_gene: TRBJ1-2; CDR3aa: CASSQDVDTIGYGYTF; CDR3nt: TGCGCCAGCAGCCAGGATGTGGACACCATCGGCTATGGCTACACCTTC
v_gene: TRBV5-6; d_gene: NA; abundance: NA; j_gene: TRBJ2-7; CDR3aa: CASSFNLLNAQYF; CDR3nt: TGTGCCAGCAGCTTTAACCTCCTTAACGCGCAGTACTTC
v_gene: TRBV7-2; d_gene: NA; abundance: NA; j_gene: TRBJ2-7; CDR3aa: CASSFPGRREQYF; CDR3nt: TGTGCCAGCAGCTTCCCAGGGCGGAGGGAGCAGTACTTC
v_gene: TRBV27; d_gene: TRBD2; abundance: few; j_gene: TRBJ2-5; CDR3aa: CASSFPSGSPYF; CDR3nt: TGTGCCAGCAGTTTTCCCAGCGGGAGTCCGTACTTC
v_gene: TRBV5-1; d_gene: TRBD2; abundance: NA; j_gene: TRBJ2-1; CDR3aa: CASRGLAGSYNEQFF; CDR3nt: TGCGCCAGCCGGGGACTAGCGGGATCCTACAACGAGCAGTTCTTC
v_gene: TRBV7-9; d_gene: NA; abundance: NA; j_gene: TRBJ1-2; CDR3aa: CASSFGTPSHGYTF; CDR3nt: TGTGCCAGCAGCTTTGGGACACCCTCCCATGGCTACACCTTC
v_gene: TRBV27; d_gene: NA; abundance: NA; j_gene: TRBJ1-1; CDR3aa: CASLGVMNAEAFF; CDR3nt: TGTGCCAGCCTAGGGGTGATGAACGCTGAAGCTTTCTTT
v_gene: TRBV4-1; d_gene: TRBD1; abundance: NA; j_gene: TRBJ1-2; CDR3aa: CASSPPRDRVYGYTF; CDR3nt: TGCGCCAGCAGCCCCCCAAGGGACAGGGTGTATGGCTACACCTTC
v_gene: TRBV20-1; d_gene: NA; abundance: many; j_gene: TRBJ2-5; CDR3aa: CSARDRGQYF; CDR3nt: TGCAGTGCTAGAGACCGGGGCCAGTACTTC
v_gene: TRBV7-2; d_gene: NA; abundance: NA; j_gene: TRBJ2-6; CDR3aa: CASSLVVHPGVLTF; CDR3nt: TGTGCCAGCAGCTTAGTAGTTCATCCTGGCGTCCTGACTTTC
v_gene: TRBV10-2; d_gene: NA; abundance: few; j_gene: TRBJ2-2; CDR3aa: CASSGSGGELFF; CDR3nt: TGCGCCAGCTCAGGGTCCGGCGGGGAGCTGTTTTTT
v_gene: TRBV27; d_gene: NA; abundance: NA; j_gene: TRBJ2-1; CDR3aa: CASSLARWSYNEQFF; CDR3nt: TGTGCCAGCAGTTTAGCCAGGTGGTCCTACAATGAGCAGTTCTTC
v_gene: TRBV5-1; d_gene: NA; abundance: few; j_gene: TRBJ1-1; CDR3aa: CASSLTGSAEAFF; CDR3nt: TGCGCCAGCAGCTTGACTGGGAGCGCTGAAGCTTTCTTT
v_gene: TRBV18; d_gene: NA; abundance: few; j_gene: TRBJ1-5; CDR3aa: CASSPFREGQPQHF; CDR3nt: TGTGCCAGCTCCCCCTTCCGGGAAGGGCAGCCCCAGCATTTT
v_gene: TRBV29-1; d_gene: NA; abundance: NA; j_gene: TRBJ1-2; CDR3aa: CSASVATSSYGYTF; CDR3nt: TGCAGCGCTAGCGTCGCTACCTCTAGCTATGGCTACACCTTC
v_gene: TRBV7-6; d_gene: NA; abundance: many; j_gene: TRBJ2-7; CDR3aa: CASSLAGVSYEQYF; CDR3nt: TGTGCCAGCAGCTTAGCAGGGGTATCCTACGAGCAGTACTTC
v_gene: TRBV20-1; d_gene: TRBD2; abundance: NA; j_gene: TRBJ2-3; CDR3aa: CSAIAGAGDTQYF; CDR3nt: TGCAGTGCTATAGCGGGAGCGGGGGATACGCAGTATTTT
v_gene: TRBV29-1; d_gene: NA; abundance: NA; j_gene: TRBJ1-2; CDR3aa: CSVGQSVLGYTF; CDR3nt: TGCAGCGTTGGACAGTCGGTACTCGGCTACACCTTC
v_gene: TRBV28; d_gene: TRBD1; abundance: NA; j_gene: TRBJ1-1; CDR3aa: CASSPPGQRMNTEAFF; CDR3nt: TGTGCCAGCAGTCCGCCGGGACAGCGCATGAACACTGAAGCTTTCTTT
v_gene: TRBV4-3; d_gene: TRBD1; abundance: NA; j_gene: TRBJ2-2; CDR3aa: CASSPRDREWSTGELFF; CDR3nt: TGCGCCAGCAGCCCCCGCGACAGGGAGTGGAGCACCGGGGAGCTGTTTTTT
v_gene: TRBV6-6; d_gene: NA; abundance: NA; j_gene: TRBJ1-2; CDR3aa: CASTPREGSYGYTF; CDR3nt: TGTGCCAGTACTCCTCGGGAGGGCAGCTATGGCTACACCTTC
v_gene: TRBV7-9; d_gene: NA; abundance: NA; j_gene: TRBJ2-7; CDR3aa: CASSSQQGGPSYEQYF; CDR3nt: TGTGCCAGCAGCTCACAACAGGGTGGCCCTTCCTACGAGCAGTACTTC
v_gene: TRBV29-1; d_gene: NA; abundance: NA; j_gene: TRBJ2-7; CDR3aa: CSARGRLFWDEQYF; CDR3nt: TGCAGCGCTCGAGGTCGGCTCTTCTGGGACGAGCAGTACTTC